This TCR beta chain is drawn from a study of neurological immune-mediated disorders. The time point: longitudinal time-point 2. Preparation of the unsorted libraries drew on 2 million PBMCs stored at -80 C. This clonotype was recorded at least ten times. V lost 3 bases and J 7 bases, leaving 23 bases between the germline ends. The CDR3 length is 16 residues. Germline V gene sequence: CDR1 SGHRS, CDR2 YFSETQ. The authors made cDNA by 5'RACE with 10-nucleotide random UMIs. One entry per CDR3 protein, called by TCRdb with MiXCR from the 5' RACE reads. The sample yields tens of thousands of distinct CDR3 sequences, approximately 13% seen once.

The sequence was obtained from a female donor with HTLV-1-associated myelopathy (HAM/TSP). V gene TRBV5-1 combines with J gene TRBJ2-7; D may be TRBD2 (5 bases). The sequencing sample was made of PBMCs. The chain's CDR3 is CASSSMGPGRTGEQYF. CDR3 DNA: TGCGCCAGCAGCTCTATGGGCCCAGGCAGGACGGGGGAGCAGTACTTC.